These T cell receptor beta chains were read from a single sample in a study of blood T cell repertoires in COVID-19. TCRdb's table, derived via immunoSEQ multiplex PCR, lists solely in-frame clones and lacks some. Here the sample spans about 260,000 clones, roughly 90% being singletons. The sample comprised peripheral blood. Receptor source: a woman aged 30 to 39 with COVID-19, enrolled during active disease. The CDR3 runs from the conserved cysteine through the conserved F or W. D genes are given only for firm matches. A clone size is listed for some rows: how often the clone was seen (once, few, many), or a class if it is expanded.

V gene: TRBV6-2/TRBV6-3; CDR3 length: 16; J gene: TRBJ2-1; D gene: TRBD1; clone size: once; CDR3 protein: CASSFRMGQEVSATFF; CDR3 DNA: TGTGCCAGCAGTTTTCGGATGGGACAGGAGGTATCGGCGACGTTCTTC
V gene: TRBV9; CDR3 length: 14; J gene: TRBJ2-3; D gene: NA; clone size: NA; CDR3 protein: CASTTAGGTDTQYF; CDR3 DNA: TGTGCCAGCACCACGGCAGGGGGGACAGATACGCAGTATTTT
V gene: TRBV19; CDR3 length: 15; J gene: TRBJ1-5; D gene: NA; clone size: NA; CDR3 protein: CASSSAGSSNQPQHF; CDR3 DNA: TGTGCCAGTAGTTCCGCGGGTAGTAGCAATCAGCCCCAGCATTTT
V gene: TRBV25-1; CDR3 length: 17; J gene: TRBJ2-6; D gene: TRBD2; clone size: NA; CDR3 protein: CASTGGDTPAGANVLTF; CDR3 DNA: TGTGCCAGCACCGGGGGGGACACACCGGCTGGGGCCAACGTCCTGACTTTC
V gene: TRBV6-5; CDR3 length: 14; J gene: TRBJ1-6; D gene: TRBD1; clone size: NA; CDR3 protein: CASTQGWDNSPLHF; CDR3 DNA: TGTGCCAGTACACAGGGGTGGGATAATTCACCCCTCCACTTT
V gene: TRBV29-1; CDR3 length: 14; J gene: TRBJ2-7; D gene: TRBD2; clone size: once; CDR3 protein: CSVEGEGSTYEQYF; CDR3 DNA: TGCAGCGTTGAAGGGGAGGGGTCCACCTACGAGCAGTACTTC
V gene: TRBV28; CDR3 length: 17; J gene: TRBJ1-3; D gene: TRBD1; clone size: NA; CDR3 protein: CASSIGTGAFSGNTIYF; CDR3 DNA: TGTGCCAGCAGTATCGGGACAGGGGCTTTCTCTGGAAACACCATATATTTT
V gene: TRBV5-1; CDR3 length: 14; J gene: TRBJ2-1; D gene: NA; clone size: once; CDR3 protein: CASSLAWEYNEQFF; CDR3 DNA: TGCGCCAGCAGCTTGGCCTGGGAGTACAATGAGCAGTTCTTC
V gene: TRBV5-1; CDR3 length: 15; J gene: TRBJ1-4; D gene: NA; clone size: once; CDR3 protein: CASSLGGTFNEKLFF; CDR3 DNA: TGCGCCAGCAGCTTGGGGGGGACATTCAATGAAAAACTGTTTTTT
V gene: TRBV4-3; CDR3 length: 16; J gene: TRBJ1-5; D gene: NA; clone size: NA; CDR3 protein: CARSQGGGGKYQPQHF; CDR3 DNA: TGCGCCCGCAGCCAAGGGGGGGGCGGGAAATATCAGCCCCAGCATTTT
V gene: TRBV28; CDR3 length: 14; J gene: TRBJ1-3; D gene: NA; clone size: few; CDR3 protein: CASTDSLSGNTIYF; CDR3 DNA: TGTGCCAGCACAGACAGTCTCTCTGGAAACACCATATATTTT
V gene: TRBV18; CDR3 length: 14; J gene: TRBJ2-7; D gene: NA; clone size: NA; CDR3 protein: CASSPRLDNYEQYF; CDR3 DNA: TGTGCCAGCTCACCACGGCTGGACAACTACGAGCAGTACTTC
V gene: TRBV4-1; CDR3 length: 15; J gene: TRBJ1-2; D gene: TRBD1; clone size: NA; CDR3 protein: CASSQDRGLGDGYTF; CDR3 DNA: TGCGCCAGCAGCCAAGATAGGGGGCTTGGGGATGGCTACACCTTC